The clone carrying this T cell receptor beta chain turned up a few times. The study excluded patients with uncontrolled infection, other autoimmune disease, pregnancy or lactation. The CDR3 length is 19 residues. The V gene end was trimmed by 6 bases and the J gene end by 4 bases; junction bases not matched to a gene: 23. CDR1 and CDR2 (germline): MNHNS, SASEGT. This entry belongs to a study of T cells in Graves' hyperthyroidism and ophthalmopathy. TCR beta CDR3 regions were amplified from RNA. In the first-round RT-PCR of the TCR CDR3, the HTBI primer set was used. TCRdb used MiXCR to reprocess the multiplex PCR reads, holding one entry per CDR3 protein. The table includes under 300,000 distinct CDR3 sequences, approximately 14% detected once.

This chain connects TRBV6-1 to TRBJ2-7; 8 positions agree with TRBD1. The source of this sequence is a woman in her 40s with Graves' hyperthyroidism that later progressed to Graves' ophthalmopathy. The specimen was blood. The CDR3 bases are TGTGCCAGCAGCACGCGACAAGGCGTCAGGGGGCGTACCGCTTACGAGCAGTACTTC. Its protein product is CASSTRQGVRGRTAYEQYF.